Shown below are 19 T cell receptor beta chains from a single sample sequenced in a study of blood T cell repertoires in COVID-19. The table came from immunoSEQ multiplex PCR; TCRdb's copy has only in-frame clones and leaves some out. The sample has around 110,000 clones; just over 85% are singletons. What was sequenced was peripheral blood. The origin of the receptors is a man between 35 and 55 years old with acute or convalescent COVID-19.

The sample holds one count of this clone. The chain's CDR3 is CASSIVVNTEAFF. Written as DNA, the CDR3 is TGTGCCAGTAGTATCGTCGTGAACACTGAAGCTTTCTTT. The chain recombines TRBV19 with TRBJ1-1; D is unresolved. CDR3 size: 13 residues. V dropped 3 bases and J dropped 0 bases, with 5 bases sitting between them. Germline loops: CDR1 LNHDA, CDR2 SQIVND (reference sequence). Full variable domain (outside the CDR3, taken from reference TRBV19 and TRBJ1-1): DGGITQSPKYLFRKEGQNVTLSCEQNLNHDAMYWYRQDPGQGLRLIYYSQIVNDFQKGDIAEGYSVSREKKESFPLTVTSAQKNPTAFYLCASSIVVNTEAFFGQGTRLTVV.

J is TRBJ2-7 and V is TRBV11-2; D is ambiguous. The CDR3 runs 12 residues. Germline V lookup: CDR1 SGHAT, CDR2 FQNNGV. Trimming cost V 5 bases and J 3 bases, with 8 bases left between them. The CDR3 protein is CASSPGVYEQYF. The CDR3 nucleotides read TGTGCCAGCAGCCCCGGTGTCTACGAGCAGTACTTC.

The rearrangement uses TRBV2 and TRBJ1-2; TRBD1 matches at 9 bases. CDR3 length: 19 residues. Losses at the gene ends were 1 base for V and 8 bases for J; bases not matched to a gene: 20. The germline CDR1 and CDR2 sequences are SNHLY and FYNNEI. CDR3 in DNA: TGTGCCAGCAGTGAAGGGCTTGGGGGACAGGGTTACCGTTTGAAGGGCTACACCTTC. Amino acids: CASSEGLGGQGYRLKGYTF. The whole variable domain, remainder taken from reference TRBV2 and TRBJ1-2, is EPEVTQTPSHQVTQMGQEVILRCVPISNHLYFYWYRQILGQKVEFLVSFYNNEISEKSEIFDDQFSVERPDGSNFTLKIRSTKLEDSAMYFCASSEGLGGQGYRLKGYTFGSGTRLTVV.

The CDR3 nucleotides are TGTGCCAGCAGCCAAGTTAGTAGAGGGAACTACGAGCAGTACTTC. Protein product: CASSQVSRGNYEQYF. The chain couples TRBV4-2 to TRBJ2-7, with D maybe TRBD2 (5 bases). CDR3 length equals 15 residues. From germline, CDR1 is LGHNA and CDR2 YNFKEQ. Trimming left V 1 base short and J 3 bases short, with 13 bases between.

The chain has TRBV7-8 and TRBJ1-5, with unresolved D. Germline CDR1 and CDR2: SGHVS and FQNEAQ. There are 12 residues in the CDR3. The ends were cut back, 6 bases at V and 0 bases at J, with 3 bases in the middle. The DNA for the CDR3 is TGTGCCAGCAGTATTAGCAATCAGCCCCAGCATTTT. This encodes CASSISNQPQHF.

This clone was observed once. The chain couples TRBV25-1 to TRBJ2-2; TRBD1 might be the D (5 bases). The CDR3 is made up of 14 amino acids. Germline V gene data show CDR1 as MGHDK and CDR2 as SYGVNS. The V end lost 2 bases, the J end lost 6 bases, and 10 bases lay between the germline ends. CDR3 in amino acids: CASSEAGLAGELFF. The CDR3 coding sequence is TGTGCCAGCAGTGAAGCAGGGTTAGCCGGGGAGCTGTTTTTT.

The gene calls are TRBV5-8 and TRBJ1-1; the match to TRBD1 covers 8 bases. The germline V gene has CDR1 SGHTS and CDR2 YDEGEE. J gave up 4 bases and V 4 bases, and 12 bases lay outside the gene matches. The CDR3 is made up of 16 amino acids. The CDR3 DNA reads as TGTGCCAGCAGCATACGGACAGGGAGAGGCCTCACTGAAGCTTTCTTT. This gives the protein CASSIRTGRGLTEAFF. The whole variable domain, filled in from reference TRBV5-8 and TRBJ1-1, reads EAGVTQSPTHLIKTRGQQATLRCSPISGHTSVYWYQQALGLGLQFLLWYDEGEERNRGNFPPRFSGRQFPNYSSELNVNALELEDSALYLCASSIRTGRGLTEAFFGQGTRLTVV.

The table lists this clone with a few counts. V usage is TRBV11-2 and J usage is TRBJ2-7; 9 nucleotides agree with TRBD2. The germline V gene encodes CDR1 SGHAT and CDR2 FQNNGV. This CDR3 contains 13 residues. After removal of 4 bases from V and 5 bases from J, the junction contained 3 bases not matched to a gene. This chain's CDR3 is CASSSASGNEQYF. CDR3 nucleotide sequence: TGTGCCAGCAGCTCAGCTAGCGGGAACGAGCAGTACTTC.

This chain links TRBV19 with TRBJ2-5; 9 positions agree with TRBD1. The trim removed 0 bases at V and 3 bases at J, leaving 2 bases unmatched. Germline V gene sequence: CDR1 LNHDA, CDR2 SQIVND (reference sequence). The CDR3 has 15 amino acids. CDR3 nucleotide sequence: TGTGCCAGTAGTATAGAACAGGGGGCTGAAGAGACCCAGTACTTC. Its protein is CASSIEQGAEETQYF.

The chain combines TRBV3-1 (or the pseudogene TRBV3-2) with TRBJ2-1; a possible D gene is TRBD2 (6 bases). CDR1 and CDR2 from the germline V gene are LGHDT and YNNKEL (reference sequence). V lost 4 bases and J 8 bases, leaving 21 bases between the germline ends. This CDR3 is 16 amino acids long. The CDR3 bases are TGTGCCAGCAGCCCACGAGTAGCGGCCTTATCGGATGAGCAGTTCTTC. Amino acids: CASSPRVAALSDEQFF.

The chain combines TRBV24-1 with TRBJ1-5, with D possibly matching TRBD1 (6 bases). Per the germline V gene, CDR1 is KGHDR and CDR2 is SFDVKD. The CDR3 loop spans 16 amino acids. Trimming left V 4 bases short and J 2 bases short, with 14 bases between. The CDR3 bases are TGTGCCACCAGTGAGCGAACAGGGATAGGCAATCAGCCCCAGCATTTT. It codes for CATSERTGIGNQPQHF.

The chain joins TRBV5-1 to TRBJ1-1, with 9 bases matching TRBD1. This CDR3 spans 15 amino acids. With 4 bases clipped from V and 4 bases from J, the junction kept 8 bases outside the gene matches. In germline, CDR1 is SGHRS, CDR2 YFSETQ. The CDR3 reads CASSTEGQGRTEAFF. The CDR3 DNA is TGCGCCAGCAGCACTGAAGGACAGGGGCGCACTGAAGCTTTCTTT.

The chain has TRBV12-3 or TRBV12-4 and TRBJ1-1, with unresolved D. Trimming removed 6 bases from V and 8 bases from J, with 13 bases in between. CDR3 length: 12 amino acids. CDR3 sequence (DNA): TGTGCCAGCAGCATATCGCGGGTAGAAGCTTTCTTT. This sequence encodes CASSISRVEAFF.

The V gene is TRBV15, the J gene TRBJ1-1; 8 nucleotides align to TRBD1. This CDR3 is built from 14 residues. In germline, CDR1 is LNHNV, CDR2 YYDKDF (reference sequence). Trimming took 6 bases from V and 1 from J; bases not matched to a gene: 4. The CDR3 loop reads CATRGTGWNTEAFF. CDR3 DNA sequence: TGTGCCACCAGGGGGACAGGATGGAACACTGAAGCTTTCTTT.

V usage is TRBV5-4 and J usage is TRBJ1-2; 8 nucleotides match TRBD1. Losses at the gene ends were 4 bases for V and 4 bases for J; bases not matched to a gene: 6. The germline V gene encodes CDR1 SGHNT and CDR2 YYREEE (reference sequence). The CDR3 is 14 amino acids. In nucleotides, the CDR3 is TGTGCCAGCAGCCGGGGACAGGCGATCTATGGCTACACCTTC. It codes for CASSRGQAIYGYTF.

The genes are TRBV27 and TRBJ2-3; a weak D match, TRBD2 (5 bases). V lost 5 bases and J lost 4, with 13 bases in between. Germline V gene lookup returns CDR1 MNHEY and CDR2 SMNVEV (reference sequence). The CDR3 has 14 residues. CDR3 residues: CASSVTPRADTQYF. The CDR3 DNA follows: TGTGCCAGCAGTGTCACCCCGAGGGCAGATACGCAGTATTTT.

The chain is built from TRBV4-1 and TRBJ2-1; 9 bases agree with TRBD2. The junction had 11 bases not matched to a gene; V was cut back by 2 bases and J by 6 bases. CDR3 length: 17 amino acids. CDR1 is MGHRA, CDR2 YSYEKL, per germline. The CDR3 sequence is CASSQIEGLAPGNEQFF. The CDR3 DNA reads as TGCGCCAGCAGCCAAATTGAGGGACTAGCCCCCGGCAATGAGCAGTTCTTC.

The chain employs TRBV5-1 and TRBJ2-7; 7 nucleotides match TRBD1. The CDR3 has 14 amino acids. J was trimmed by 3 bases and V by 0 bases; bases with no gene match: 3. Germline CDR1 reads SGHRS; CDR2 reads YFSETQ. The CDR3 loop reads CASSLEGGNYEQYF. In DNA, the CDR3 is TGCGCCAGCAGCTTGGAAGGGGGCAACTACGAGCAGTACTTC.

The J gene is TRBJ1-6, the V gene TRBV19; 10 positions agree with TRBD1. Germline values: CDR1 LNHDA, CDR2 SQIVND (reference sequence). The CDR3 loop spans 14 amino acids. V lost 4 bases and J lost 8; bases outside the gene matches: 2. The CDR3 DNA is TGTGCCAGTAGTACCGGGACAGGGGATTCACCCCTCCACTTT. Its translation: CASSTGTGDSPLHF.